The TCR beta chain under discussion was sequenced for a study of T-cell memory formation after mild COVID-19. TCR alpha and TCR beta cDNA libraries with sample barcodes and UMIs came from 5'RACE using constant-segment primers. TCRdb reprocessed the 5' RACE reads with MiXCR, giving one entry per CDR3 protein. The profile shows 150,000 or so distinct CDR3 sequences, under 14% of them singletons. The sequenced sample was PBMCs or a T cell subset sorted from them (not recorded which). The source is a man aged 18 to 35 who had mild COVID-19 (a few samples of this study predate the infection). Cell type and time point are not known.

The CDR3 nucleotides read TGTGCCAGCAGCCTAGGCGTCCGCACAGATACGCAGTATTTT. Residues: CASSLGVRTDTQYF. The chain uses TRBV3-1 and TRBJ2-3; D is ambiguous. The CDR3 totals 14 residues. Between the trimmed V and J ends, which lost 4 bases and 1 base, there was a span of 9 bases. From germline, CDR1 is LGHDT and CDR2 YNNKEL (reference sequence).